What follows are 8 T cell receptor beta chains derived from one specimen sequenced in a study of immune evolution from preneoplasia to lung adenocarcinoma. TCRdb's table, derived via immunoSEQ multiplex PCR, lists solely in-frame clones and lacks some. Here the sample spans around 5,400 clones, 55% to 70% being singletons. What was sequenced was FFPE adjacent normal lung tissue. The receptors were gathered from an older person with lung adenocarcinoma.

Worth noting for this clone: At one boundary the junction diverges from the germline segment, which might be a read error. Written as DNA, the CDR3 is TGTGCCAGTAGCGTAGGCCCCTCCACTAGCACCTACGAGCAGTACTTC. Translating gives CASSVGPSTSTYEQYF. The V and J genes are TRBV9 and TRBJ2-7, with a weak D call TRBD2 (6 bases). CDR1 SGDLS and CDR2 YYNGEE come from the germline V gene. The CDR3 spans 16 residues.

A single count supports this clone. The chain recombines TRBV29-1 with TRBJ1-1; TRBD1 might be the D (6 bases). In germline, CDR1 is SQVTM, CDR2 ANQGSEA. This CDR3 is built from 13 residues. V lost 6 bases and J 1 base, leaving 12 bases between the germline ends. CDR3 in DNA: TGCAGCGTCAGGGGTGAGTCGAACACTGAAGCTTTCTTT. Translation gives CSVRGESNTEAFF.

This chain uses TRBV15 with TRBJ2-7, with 15 nucleotides matching TRBD2. The germline gives CDR1 LNHNV, CDR2 YYDKDF (reference sequence). This CDR3 is built from 17 residues. The V gene end was trimmed by 3 bases and the J gene end by 2 bases; junction bases not matched to a gene: 5. CDR3: CATSRERTSGGAYEQYF. The CDR3 nucleotides read TGTGCCACCAGCAGGGAAAGGACTAGCGGGGGGGCCTACGAGCAGTACTTC.

CDR3 loop: CASSEQSGGFPYEQYF. The CDR3 coding sequence is TGTGCCAGCAGTGAACAGAGCGGGGGCTTCCCCTACGAGCAGTACTTC. The V call is TRBV2, the J call TRBJ2-7, with 8 bases that match TRBD2. This CDR3 is 16 amino acids long. Looked up from germline, CDR1 is SNHLY and CDR2 is FYNNEI. Unmatched junction bases numbered 8, after V lost 2 bases and J lost 2 bases.

V usage is TRBV5-4 and J usage is TRBJ2-3; 7 bases agree with TRBD2. J gave up 4 bases and V 0 bases, and 2 bases lay outside the gene matches. Germline V gene sequence: CDR1 SGHNT, CDR2 YYREEE (reference sequence). The CDR3 consists of 14 residues. CDR3 DNA: TGTGCCAGCAGCTTGGGCAGCGGGGCAGATACGCAGTATTTT. As protein: CASSLGSGADTQYF.

The chain is built from TRBV7-9 and TRBJ2-2; the match to TRBD1 covers 9 bases. Unmatched junction bases numbered 8, after V lost 5 bases and J lost 4 bases. Germline CDR1 SEHNR, CDR2 FQNEAQ (reference sequence). The CDR3 extends over 16 amino acids. The CDR3 spells CASSGLGQGSTGELFF. For the CDR3, the DNA is TGTGCCAGCAGCGGATTGGGACAGGGTAGCACCGGGGAGCTGTTTTTT.

The chain is built from TRBV6-5 and TRBJ2-1; D might be TRBD1 (5 bases). There are 16 residues in the CDR3. Trimming removed 0 bases at V and 3 bases at J, with 12 bases between. The germline gives CDR1 MNHEY, CDR2 SVGAGI. The CDR3 sequence: CASSYSAVGRYNEQFF. The CDR3 DNA follows: TGTGCCAGCAGTTACTCTGCGGTGGGGCGCTACAATGAGCAGTTCTTC.

The chain combines TRBV15 with TRBJ1-5, with D possibly being TRBD1 (5 bases). CDR1 LNHNV and CDR2 YYDKDF come from the germline V gene (reference sequence). This CDR3 has 16 amino acids. V was cut by 1 base and J by 3 bases, with 13 bases left in between. CDR3 coding DNA: TGTGCCACCAGCAGAGGAGGCAGGGTCAACAATCAGCCCCAGCATTTT. It yields the protein CATSRGGRVNNQPQHF.